What follows are 9 T cell receptor beta chains derived from one specimen sequenced in a study of shared clonotypes between healthy human individuals. Using immunoSEQ multiplex PCR, the repertoire was profiled, and TCRdb retains in-frame clones only, with some absent. Here the sample spans 2 million to 3 million clones, roughly 92% being singletons. Sequenced: naive CD4+ T cells sorted from blood. Subset: CD45RA+ positively selected. These receptors originate from a man between 18 and 35 years old in good health.

The chain combines TRBV7-8 with TRBJ1-5, with D possibly matching TRBD1 (5 bases). The CDR3 spans 16 residues. CDR1 is SGHVS and CDR2 is FQNEAQ in the germline V gene. Trimming took off 1 base at V and 0 bases at J, with 10 bases between the two ends. DNA for the CDR3: TGTGCCAGCAGCTTAGTGGTAGGGGTTAGCAATCAGCCCCAGCATTTT. This encodes CASSLVVGVSNQPQHF.

The chain links TRBV27 to TRBJ2-3; 9 nucleotides align to TRBD2. Germline CDR1 is MNHEY and CDR2 is SMNVEV (reference sequence). This CDR3 is 17 amino acids long. V was clipped by 1 base and J by 5 bases; unmatched bases: 10. For the CDR3, the DNA is TGTGCCAGCAGTTTATTGGTTAGCGGGAGTTATGGAGATACGCAGTATTTT. It translates to CASSLLVSGSYGDTQYF.

The chain recombines TRBV4-1 with TRBJ2-5; possibly TRBD1 for D (6 bases). The CDR3 is 14 residues long. In germline, CDR1 is MGHRA, CDR2 YSYEKL. The germline V and J ends were trimmed by 4 bases and 9 bases, with 18 bases remaining between them. This CDR3 reads CASSPGHWLSAQYF. The CDR3 DNA follows: TGCGCCAGCAGCCCGGGACACTGGCTTTCGGCCCAGTACTTC.

The rearrangement links TRBV10-3 to TRBJ1-4, with TRBD1 matching over 7 bases. V lost 4 bases and J lost 7; bases outside the gene matches: 9. Germline V CDR1 and CDR2: ENHRY, SYGVKD. CDR3 length equals 15 residues. CDR3 DNA sequence: TGTGCCATCAGTGGATCCGAGGGGGCTGGTGAAAAACTGTTTTTT. As protein: CAISGSEGAGEKLFF.

Regarding this clone: An end of the junction differs from the germline gene, which may be a read error. The chain recombines TRBV14 with TRBJ2-1; perhaps TRBD2 as D (5 bases). This CDR3 has 12 amino acids. In germline, CDR1 is SGHDN, CDR2 FVKESK. In DNA, the CDR3 is TGTGCCAGCAGCCCCGACTACATTGAGCAGTTCTTC. The encoded protein is CASSPDYIEQFF.

The chain is built from TRBV11-2 and TRBJ2-1, with a weak D call TRBD2 (5 bases). The length of the CDR3 is 14 residues. Germline assignment: CDR1 SGHAT and CDR2 FQNNGV. V lost 3 bases, J lost 6 bases, and 12 bases lay in between. CDR3 amino acids: CASSFVRAANEQFF. In nucleotides, the CDR3 is TGTGCCAGCAGCTTTGTTAGAGCGGCCAATGAGCAGTTCTTC.

This clone has only one observation. J is TRBJ2-5 and V is TRBV5-8, with TRBD2 identical over 8 bases. After removal of 4 bases from V and 3 bases from J, the junction contained 8 bases not matched to a gene. CDR3 size: 15 residues. Germline CDR1 SGHTS, CDR2 YDEGEE. The CDR3 sequence is CASSHSLAGEETQYF. CDR3 sequence (DNA): TGTGCCAGCAGCCATTCCCTAGCGGGTGAAGAGACCCAGTACTTC.

The chain carries TRBV5-1 and TRBJ2-1, with 13 bases aligning to TRBD2. CDR1 and CDR2 from the germline V gene are SGHRS and YFSETQ. The CDR3 sequence is 14 residues long. With 6 bases clipped from V and 8 bases from J, the junction kept 5 bases outside the gene matches. The CDR3 nucleotides read TGCGCCAGCACTGGACTAGCGGGGGTGGATGAGCAGTTCTTC. Protein product: CASTGLAGVDEQFF.

This chain links TRBV27 with TRBJ1-2; 7 bases are shared with TRBD1. CDR3 size: 15 residues. Trimming cost V 4 bases and J 6 bases; bases outside gene matches: 11. The V gene's germline CDR1 is MNHEY and CDR2 SMNVEV (reference sequence). CDR3 in amino acids: CASSSTGTSLHGYTF. For the CDR3, the DNA is TGTGCCAGCAGTTCGACAGGGACATCCCTACATGGCTACACCTTC.